These 26 T cell receptor beta chains originate from one sample sequenced in a study of OX40 agonist ivuxolimab in advanced cancers. Measured with immunoSEQ multiplex PCR; TCRdb has only the in-frame clones, and not every one. Among some 140,000 clones listed, just over 90% were seen once. Sequenced here: CD4+ or CD8+ T cells sorted from blood, sampled in a trial of the OX40 agonist ivuxolimab. These receptors were collected from an adult with an advanced solid tumor such as melanoma, head and neck, liver or kidney cancer.

The rearrangement uses TRBV7-2 and TRBJ2-5; 9 nucleotides line up with TRBD1. The J segment lost 5 bases and the V segment lost 5 bases, leaving 12 bases of the junction unmatched. The germline V gene has CDR1 SGHTA and CDR2 FQGNSA. The CDR3 spans 16 residues. The CDR3 sequence is CASSPGQGRFGETQYF. Here the CDR3 DNA reads TGTGCCAGCAGCCCGGGACAGGGAAGGTTTGGGGAGACCCAGTACTTC.

The chain uses TRBV5-1 and TRBJ1-1; D may be TRBD1 (5 bases). CDR1 is SGHRS, CDR2 YFSETQ, per germline. The CDR3 length is 15 residues. Trimming pared 1 base from V and 1 base from J, leaving 11 bases between. The CDR3 loop is CASSLRIGENTEAFF. CDR3 bases: TGCGCCAGCAGCTTGAGAATAGGGGAGAACACTGAAGCTTTCTTT.

The chain is built from TRBV5-5 and TRBJ2-3; D possibly uses TRBD1 or TRBD2 (5 bases each). V gave up 4 bases and J gave up 6 bases, with 18 bases separating them. From germline, CDR1 is SGHKS and CDR2 YYEKEE (reference sequence). The CDR3 runs to 15 residues. CDR3 DNA: TGTGCCAGCAGCACAGGACTGCTCACGACGGATACGCAGTATTTT. Protein: CASSTGLLTTDTQYF.

The chain couples TRBV6-5 to TRBJ2-1, with D possibly being TRBD1 (6 bases). The germline gives CDR1 MNHEY, CDR2 SVGAGI. V shed 6 bases and J shed 4 bases, with 13 bases lying between them. The CDR3 is 14 amino acids. The CDR3 is CASSRDTNYNEQFF. The CDR3 nucleotides read TGTGCCAGCAGCCGGGACACAAATTACAATGAGCAGTTCTTC.

The chain has TRBV6-5 and TRBJ2-7; D is unresolved. Trimming pared 2 bases from V and 4 bases from J, leaving 9 bases between. CDR3 length: 13 amino acids. Germline loops: CDR1 MNHEY, CDR2 SVGAGI. For the CDR3, the DNA is TGTGCCAGCAGTTACATCCTGGGGTACGAGCAGTACTTC. It codes for CASSYILGYEQYF.

V is TRBV7-6 and J is TRBJ1-3; no reliable D call. From germline, CDR1 is SGHVS and CDR2 FNYEAQ. V lost 3 bases, J lost 5 bases, and 11 bases lay in between. The CDR3 is made up of 14 amino acids. The CDR3 protein is CASSFGISRNTIYF. The CDR3 DNA reads TGTGCCAGCAGCTTCGGCATCTCCCGAAACACCATATATTTT.

V and J are TRBV6-1 and TRBJ2-1, with D tentatively TRBD1 or TRBD2 (5 bases each). Between the trimmed V and J ends, which lost 4 bases and 0 bases, there was a span of 16 bases. In germline, CDR1 is MNHNS, CDR2 SASEGT. The CDR3 spans 17 residues. The CDR3: CASSGRSGPSSYNEQFF. The CDR3 coding sequence is TGTGCCAGCAGTGGGAGGTCAGGGCCGAGCTCCTACAATGAGCAGTTCTTC.

The genes are TRBV19 and TRBJ2-1; 8 bases agree with TRBD2. The length of the CDR3 is 14 residues. The germline CDR1 and CDR2 sequences are LNHDA and SQIVND (reference sequence). Unmatched junction bases numbered 8, after V lost 8 bases and J lost 5 bases. The CDR3 DNA follows: TGTGCCAGTCGCCAGCGGGAGTTCCACAATGAGCAGTTCTTC. It specifies CASRQREFHNEQFF.

The chain has TRBV28 and TRBJ2-2; D remains unclear. The V and J ends lost 5 bases and 4 bases respectively, with 14 bases between them. Germline CDR1 and CDR2: MDHEN and SYDVKM. The CDR3 runs 15 residues. As DNA, the CDR3 is TGTGCCAGCAGTCAGGCCTTTACTCTCACCGGGGAGCTGTTTTTT. Amino acids: CASSQAFTLTGELFF.

This sequence joins TRBV30 and TRBJ1-6, with D possibly TRBD1 on 6 matching bases. Trimming took off 2 bases at V and 14 bases at J, with 10 bases between the two ends. The length of the CDR3 is 11 residues. CDR1 is GTSNPN, CDR2 SVGIG, per germline (reference sequence). CDR3 nucleotide sequence: TGTGCCTGGAGTCAGGACAGCTCCCTCCACTTT. Translated: CAWSQDSSLHF.

The chain recombines TRBV28 with TRBJ2-7, with D perhaps assigned TRBD1 or TRBD2 (6 bases each). CDR1 MDHEN and CDR2 SYDVKM come from the germline V gene. The CDR3 consists of 13 residues. Trimming cost V 7 bases and J 2 bases, with 12 bases left between them. The CDR3 loop reads CASKRGATYEQYF. The CDR3 DNA sequence: TGTGCCAGCAAAAGGGGGGCAACCTACGAGCAGTACTTC. Together with reference TRBV28 and TRBJ2-7, the CDR3 gives the full variable domain: DVKVTQSSRYLVKRTGEKVFLECVQDMDHENMFWYRQDPGLGLRLIYFSYDVKMKEKGDIPEGYSVSREKKERFSLILESASTNQTSMYLCASKRGATYEQYFGPGTRLTVT.

The chain employs TRBV20-1 and TRBJ1-3; 9 nucleotides agree with TRBD1. The junction had 9 bases not matched to a gene; V was cut back by 5 bases and J by 16 bases. The CDR3 runs 11 residues. Germline V CDR1 and CDR2: DFQATT, SNEGSKA (reference sequence). The CDR3 DNA sequence: TGCAGTGCTGGCCGGACAGGGGCCGTGTATTTT. Translation gives CSAGRTGAVYF.

As for this clone: Other nucleotide sequences in the sample specify the same CDR3. The CDR3 DNA follows: TGTGCCAGCAGCTTACGGGGAGACACTGAAGCTTTCTTT. It specifies CASSLRGDTEAFF. The chain carries TRBV7-3 and TRBJ1-1; D is uncertain. V lost 2 bases and J 3 bases, leaving 7 bases between the germline ends. Germline loops: CDR1 SGHTA, CDR2 FQGTGA. The CDR3 spans 13 residues.

The chain joins TRBV7-2 to TRBJ2-3; D call uncertain. The CDR3 loop spans 12 amino acids. Between the trimmed V and J ends, which lost 3 bases and 4 bases, there was a span of 5 bases. The germline V gene encodes CDR1 SGHTA and CDR2 FQGNSA. The DNA for the CDR3 is TGTGCCAGCAGCTTTATATCAGATACGCAGTATTTT. This sequence encodes CASSFISDTQYF.

J is TRBJ1-1 and V is TRBV27, with 10 bases matching TRBD1. From germline, CDR1 is MNHEY and CDR2 SMNVEV (reference sequence). The CDR3 covers 17 residues. Trimming removed 3 bases from V and 7 bases from J; junction bases left unmatched: 14. The CDR3 sequence is CASSFLGTGDAPGEAFF. The CDR3 nucleotides read TGTGCCAGCAGTTTCCTCGGGACAGGGGACGCCCCGGGTGAAGCTTTCTTT.

V gene TRBV6-5 combines with J gene TRBJ1-1, with TRBD1 as a possible D gene (6 bases). V lost 0 bases, J lost 1 base, and 12 bases lay in between. Germline CDR1 is MNHEY and CDR2 is SVGAGI. This CDR3 spans 16 amino acids. The CDR3 DNA sequence: TGTGCCAGCAGTTACTCGCACGAGACAGGGAACACTGAAGCTTTCTTT. Its translation: CASSYSHETGNTEAFF.

The chain combines TRBV7-8 with TRBJ2-2; D unclear. Germline V lookup: CDR1 SGHVS, CDR2 FQNEAQ. The CDR3 consists of 14 residues. With 8 bases removed from V and 6 bases from J, the gap between germline ends came to 16 bases. CDR3 DNA: TGTGCCAGCGGTAGTTGGGTGACTCCCGGGGAGCTGTTTTTT. This gives the protein CASGSWVTPGELFF.

The genes are TRBV25-1 and TRBJ1-2; TRBD1 is a possible D gene (6 bases). Germline loops: CDR1 MGHDK, CDR2 SYGVNS. This CDR3 has 13 residues. Trimming removed 3 bases at V and 7 bases at J, with 12 bases between. Here the CDR3 DNA reads TGTGCCAGCAGTGATAATACAGGGTTTGGCTACACCTTC. It is translated as CASSDNTGFGYTF.

The J gene is TRBJ2-7, the V gene TRBV6-6; tentatively, D is TRBD1 (5 bases). The CDR3 loop spans 13 amino acids. V was shortened by 5 bases and J by 5 bases, with 13 bases between the two germline ends. The germline gives CDR1 MNHNY, CDR2 SVGAGI (reference sequence). CDR3 region: CASSPRQSNEQYF. CDR3 nucleotide sequence: TGTGCCAGCAGTCCCCGACAGTCAAACGAGCAGTACTTC.

The chain links TRBV7-2 to TRBJ2-1, with 8 bases lining up with TRBD2. The CDR3 sequence is 17 residues long. V was clipped by 1 base and J by 2 bases; unmatched bases: 7. In germline, CDR1 is SGHTA, CDR2 FQGNSA. The DNA of the CDR3 is TGTGCCAGCAGCTTAGAAACTAGCGGCACTCCCTACAATGAGCAGTTCTTC. Amino acids: CASSLETSGTPYNEQFF.

The chain uses TRBV5-1 and TRBJ1-2; D uncertain. This CDR3 is built from 13 residues. V was shortened by 4 bases and J by 0 bases, with 7 bases between the two germline ends. Germline V gene sequence: CDR1 SGHRS, CDR2 YFSETQ. CDR3 loop: CASSTRANYGYTF. The CDR3 bases are TGCGCCAGCAGCACCCGAGCTAACTATGGCTACACCTTC.

The chain carries TRBV27 and TRBJ2-3; D gene uncertain. Germline assignment: CDR1 MNHEY and CDR2 SMNVEV (reference sequence). The CDR3 sequence is 14 residues long. V was shortened by 6 bases and J by 2 bases, with 12 bases between the two germline ends. In nucleotides, the CDR3 is TGTGCCAGCAGCCAACTTAGCAACACAGATACGCAGTATTTT. This gives the protein CASSQLSNTDTQYF.

The chain couples TRBV7-8 to TRBJ1-5, with D uncertain. The CDR3 is 16 residues long. Germline lookup yields CDR1 SGHVS and CDR2 FQNEAQ. V gave up 0 bases and J gave up 0 bases, with 9 bases separating them. This CDR3 reads CASSLASGHSNQPQHF. The CDR3 bases are TGTGCCAGCAGCTTAGCGTCCGGTCATAGCAATCAGCCCCAGCATTTT.

This clone was seen only a few times. V usage is TRBV7-9 and J usage is TRBJ2-7, with TRBD2 identical over 15 bases. Trimming cost V 5 bases and J 2 bases; bases outside gene matches: 1. The CDR3 is made up of 15 amino acids. Germline V gives CDR1 SEHNR, CDR2 FQNEAQ (reference sequence). CDR3 coding DNA: TGTGCCAGCAGCCGGACTAGCGGGAGGGCCTACGAGCAGTACTTC. Protein sequence: CASSRTSGRAYEQYF.

V gene TRBV19 combines with J gene TRBJ1-1; TRBD1 matches at 11 bases. V lost 5 bases, J lost 4 bases, and 6 bases stayed unmatched. CDR3 length equals 15 residues. Germline loops: CDR1 LNHDA, CDR2 SQIVND (reference sequence). CDR3 DNA sequence: TGTGCCAGTAGTGTAAGGACAGGGGGCCCCACTGAAGCTTTCTTT. It codes for CASSVRTGGPTEAFF.

This chain uses TRBV9 with TRBJ2-2, with D possibly matching TRBD1 (6 bases). Trimming removed 4 bases at V and 1 base at J, with 17 bases between. The CDR3 length is 17 residues. Germline loops: CDR1 SGDLS, CDR2 YYNGEE. CDR3 loop: CASSLLGTTRNTGELFF. The CDR3, as DNA: TGTGCCAGCAGCCTACTGGGGACAACCAGGAACACCGGGGAGCTGTTTTTT. The whole variable domain, filled in from reference TRBV9 and TRBJ2-2, reads DSGVTQTPKHLITATGQRVTLRCSPRSGDLSVYWYQQSLDQGLQFLIQYYNGEERAKGNILERFSAQQFPDLHSELNLSSLELGDSALYFCASSLLGTTRNTGELFFGEGSRLTVL.